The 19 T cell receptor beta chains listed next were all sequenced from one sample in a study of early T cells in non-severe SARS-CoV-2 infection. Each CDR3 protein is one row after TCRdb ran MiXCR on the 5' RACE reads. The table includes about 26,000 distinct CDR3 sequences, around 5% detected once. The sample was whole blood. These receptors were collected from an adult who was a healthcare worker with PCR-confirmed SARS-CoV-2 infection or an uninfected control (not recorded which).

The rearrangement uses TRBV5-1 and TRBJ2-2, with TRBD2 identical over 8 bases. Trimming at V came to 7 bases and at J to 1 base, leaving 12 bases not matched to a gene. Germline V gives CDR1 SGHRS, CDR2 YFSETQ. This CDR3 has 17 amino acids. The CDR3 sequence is CASRLAPSPGNTGELFF. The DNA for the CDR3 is TGCGCCAGCCGACTAGCGCCTTCCCCTGGGAACACCGGGGAGCTGTTTTTT.

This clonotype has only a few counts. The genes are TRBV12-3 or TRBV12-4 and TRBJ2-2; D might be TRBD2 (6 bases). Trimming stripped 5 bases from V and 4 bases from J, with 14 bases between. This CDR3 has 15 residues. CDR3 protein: CASSLRTGGTGELFF. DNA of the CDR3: TGTGCCAGCAGTCTTCGGACCGGGGGCACCGGGGAGCTGTTTTTT.

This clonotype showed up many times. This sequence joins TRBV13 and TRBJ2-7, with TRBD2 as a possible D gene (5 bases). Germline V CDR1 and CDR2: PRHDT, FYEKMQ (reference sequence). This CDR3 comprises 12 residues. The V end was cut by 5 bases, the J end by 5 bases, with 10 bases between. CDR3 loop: CASSITRNEQYF. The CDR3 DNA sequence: TGTGCCAGCAGCATCACTAGAAACGAGCAGTACTTC.

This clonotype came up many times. The CDR3 spells CAITGDGLNYGYTF. The CDR3 nucleotides read TGTGCCATCACCGGGGACGGATTGAACTATGGCTACACCTTC. The J gene is TRBJ1-2, the V gene TRBV10-3, with D perhaps matching TRBD1 (5 bases). The germline V and J ends were trimmed by 7 bases and 2 bases, with 14 bases remaining between them. Germline V gene sequence: CDR1 ENHRY, CDR2 SYGVKD. The length of the CDR3 is 14 residues.

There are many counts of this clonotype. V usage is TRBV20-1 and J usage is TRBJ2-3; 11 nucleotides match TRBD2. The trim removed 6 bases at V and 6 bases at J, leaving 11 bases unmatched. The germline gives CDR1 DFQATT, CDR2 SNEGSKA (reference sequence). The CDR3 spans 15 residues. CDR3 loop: CSAGSSGRAGDTQYF. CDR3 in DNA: TGCAGTGCGGGCAGTAGCGGGAGGGCCGGGGATACGCAGTATTTT.

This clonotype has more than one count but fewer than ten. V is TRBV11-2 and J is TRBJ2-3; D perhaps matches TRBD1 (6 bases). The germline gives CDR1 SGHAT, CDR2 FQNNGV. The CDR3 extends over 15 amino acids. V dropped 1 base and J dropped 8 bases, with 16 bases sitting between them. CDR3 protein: CASSLASLDSSTQYF. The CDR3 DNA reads TGTGCCAGCAGCTTAGCTTCGTTGGACAGCAGTACGCAGTATTTT.

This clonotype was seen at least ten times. The DNA for the CDR3 is TGTGCCAGCAGTTACTCCGAGACAGGGGGAATTGGCTACACCTTC. It specifies CASSYSETGGIGYTF. J is TRBJ1-2 and V is TRBV6-2 or TRBV6-3; 9 bases are shared with TRBD1. Germline-derived CDR1 and CDR2 are MNHEY and SVGEGT. J was trimmed by 7 bases and V by 0 bases; bases with no gene match: 6. The CDR3 is 15 amino acids.

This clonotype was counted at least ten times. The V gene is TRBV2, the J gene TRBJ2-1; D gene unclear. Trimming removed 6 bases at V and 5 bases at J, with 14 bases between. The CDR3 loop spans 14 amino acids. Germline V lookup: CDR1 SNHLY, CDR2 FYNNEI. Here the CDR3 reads CASSGYRADNEQFF. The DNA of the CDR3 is TGTGCCAGCAGCGGTTATAGGGCCGACAATGAGCAGTTCTTC. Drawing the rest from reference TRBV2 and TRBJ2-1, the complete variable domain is EPEVTQTPSHQVTQMGQEVILRCVPISNHLYFYWYRQILGQKVEFLVSFYNNEISEKSEIFDDQFSVERPDGSNFTLKIRSTKLEDSAMYFCASSGYRADNEQFFGPGTRLTVL.

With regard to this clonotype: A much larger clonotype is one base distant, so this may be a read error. CDR3 region: CASSTRYRADSPLHF. The CDR3, as DNA: TGTGCCAGCAGTACCCGGTACAGGGCTGATTCACCCCTCCACTTT. The V call is TRBV28, the J call TRBJ1-6; the D gene is possibly TRBD1 (6 bases). The CDR3 runs 15 residues. Trimming removed 5 bases from V and 8 bases from J, with 16 bases in between. From germline, CDR1 is MDHEN and CDR2 SYDVKM.

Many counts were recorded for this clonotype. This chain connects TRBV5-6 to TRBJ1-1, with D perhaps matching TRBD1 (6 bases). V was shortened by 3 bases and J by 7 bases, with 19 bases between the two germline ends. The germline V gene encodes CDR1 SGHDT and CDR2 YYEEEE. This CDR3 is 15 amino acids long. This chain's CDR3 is CASSWRSLQGIEAFF. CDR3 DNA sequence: TGTGCCAGCAGCTGGAGGTCCTTACAGGGAATTGAAGCTTTCTTT. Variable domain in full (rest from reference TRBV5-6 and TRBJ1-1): DAGVTQSPTHLIKTRGQQVTLRCSPKSGHDTVSWYQQALGQGPQFIFQYYEEEERQRGNFPDRFSGHQFPNYSSELNVNALLLGDSALYLCASSWRSLQGIEAFFGQGTRLTVV.

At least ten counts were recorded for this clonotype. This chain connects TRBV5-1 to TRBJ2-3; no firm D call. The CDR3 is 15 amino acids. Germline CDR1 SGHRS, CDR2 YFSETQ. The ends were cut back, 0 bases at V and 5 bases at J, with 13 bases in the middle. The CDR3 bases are TGCGCCAGCAGCTTGGCGGGCTCGGACCGAGATACGCAGTATTTT. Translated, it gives CASSLAGSDRDTQYF. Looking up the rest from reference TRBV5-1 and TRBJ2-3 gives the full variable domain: KAGVTQTPRYLIKTRGQQVTLSCSPISGHRSVSWYQQTPGQGLQFLFEYFSETQRNKGNFPGRFSGRQFSNSRSEMNVSTLELGDSALYLCASSLAGSDRDTQYFGPGTRLTVL.

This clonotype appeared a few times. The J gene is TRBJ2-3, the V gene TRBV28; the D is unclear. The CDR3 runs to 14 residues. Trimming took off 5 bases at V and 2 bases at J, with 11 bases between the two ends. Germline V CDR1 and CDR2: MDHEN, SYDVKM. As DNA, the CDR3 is TGTGCCAGCAGTCCGACAAGCCCCACAGATACGCAGTATTTT. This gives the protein CASSPTSPTDTQYF.

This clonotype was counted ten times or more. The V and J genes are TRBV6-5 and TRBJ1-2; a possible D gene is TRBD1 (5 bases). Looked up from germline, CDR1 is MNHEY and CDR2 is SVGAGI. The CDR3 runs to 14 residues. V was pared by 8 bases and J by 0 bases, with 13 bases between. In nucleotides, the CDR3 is TGTGCCAGCTCCCCGGACACATCTAACTATGGCTACACCTTC. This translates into CASSPDTSNYGYTF.

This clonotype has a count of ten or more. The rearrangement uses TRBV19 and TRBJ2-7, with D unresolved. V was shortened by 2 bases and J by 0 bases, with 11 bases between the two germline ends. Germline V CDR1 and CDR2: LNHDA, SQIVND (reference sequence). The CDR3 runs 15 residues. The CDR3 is CASSISTVSSYEQYF. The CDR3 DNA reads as TGTGCCAGTAGTATATCAACAGTAAGCTCCTACGAGCAGTACTTC. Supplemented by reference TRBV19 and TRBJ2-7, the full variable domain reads DGGITQSPKYLFRKEGQNVTLSCEQNLNHDAMYWYRQDPGQGLRLIYYSQIVNDFQKGDIAEGYSVSREKKESFPLTVTSAQKNPTAFYLCASSISTVSSYEQYFGPGTRLTVT.

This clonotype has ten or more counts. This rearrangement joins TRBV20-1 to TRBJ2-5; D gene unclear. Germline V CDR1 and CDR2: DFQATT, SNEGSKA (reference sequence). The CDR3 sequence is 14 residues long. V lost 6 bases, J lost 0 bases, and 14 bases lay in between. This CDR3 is CSATRPPYQETQYF. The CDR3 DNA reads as TGCAGTGCCACGCGCCCCCCGTACCAAGAGACCCAGTACTTC.

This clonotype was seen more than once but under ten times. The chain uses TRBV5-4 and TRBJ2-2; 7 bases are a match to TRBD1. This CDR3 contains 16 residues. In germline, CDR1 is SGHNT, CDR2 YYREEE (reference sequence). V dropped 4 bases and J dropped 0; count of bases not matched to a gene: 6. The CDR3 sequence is CASSPTGASNTGELFF. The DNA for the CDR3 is TGTGCCAGCAGCCCAACAGGGGCTTCGAACACCGGGGAGCTGTTTTTT.

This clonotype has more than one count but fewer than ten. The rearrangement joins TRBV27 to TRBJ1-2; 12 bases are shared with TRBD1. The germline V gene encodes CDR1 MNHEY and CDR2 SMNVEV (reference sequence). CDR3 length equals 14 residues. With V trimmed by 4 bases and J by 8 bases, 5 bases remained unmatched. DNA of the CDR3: TGTGCCAGCAGTTATTCCGGGACAGGGGGCGGCTACACCTTC. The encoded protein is CASSYSGTGGGYTF.

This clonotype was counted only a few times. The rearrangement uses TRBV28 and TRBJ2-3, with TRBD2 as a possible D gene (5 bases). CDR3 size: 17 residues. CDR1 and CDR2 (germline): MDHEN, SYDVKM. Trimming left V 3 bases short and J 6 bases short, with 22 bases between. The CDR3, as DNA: TGTGCCAGCAGTTTTGGGCGTAATCTGGGAGTCGGGGATACGCAGTATTTT. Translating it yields CASSFGRNLGVGDTQYF.

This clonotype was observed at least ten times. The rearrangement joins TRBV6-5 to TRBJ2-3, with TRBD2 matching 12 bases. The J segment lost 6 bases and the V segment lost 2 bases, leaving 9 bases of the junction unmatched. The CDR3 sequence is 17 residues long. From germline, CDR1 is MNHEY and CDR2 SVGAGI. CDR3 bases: TGTGCCAGCAGTTACCTCGGGCTAGCGGGAGGGCCGGATACGCAGTATTTT. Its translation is CASSYLGLAGGPDTQYF.